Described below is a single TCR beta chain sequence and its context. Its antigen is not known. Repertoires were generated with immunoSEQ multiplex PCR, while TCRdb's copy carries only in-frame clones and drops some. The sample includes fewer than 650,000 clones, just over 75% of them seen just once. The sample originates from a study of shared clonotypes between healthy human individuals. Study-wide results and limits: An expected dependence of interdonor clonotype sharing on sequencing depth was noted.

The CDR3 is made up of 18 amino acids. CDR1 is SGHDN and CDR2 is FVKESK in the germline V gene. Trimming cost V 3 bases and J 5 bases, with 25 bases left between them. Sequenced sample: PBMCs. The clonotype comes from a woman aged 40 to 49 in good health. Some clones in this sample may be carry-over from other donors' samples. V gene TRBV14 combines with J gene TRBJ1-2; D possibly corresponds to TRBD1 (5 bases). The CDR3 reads CASSQVISGAQGSYGYTF. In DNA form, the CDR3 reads TGTGCCAGCAGCCAGGTTATCTCCGGGGCCCAAGGTAGTTATGGCTACACCTTC. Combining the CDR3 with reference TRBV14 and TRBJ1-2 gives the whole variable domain EAGVTQFPSHSVIEKGQTVTLRCDPISGHDNLYWYRRVMGKEIKFLLHFVKESKQDESGMPNNRFLAERTGGTYSTLKVQPAELEDSGVYFCASSQVISGAQGSYGYTFGSGTRLTVV.